Sequencing of this TCR beta chain was carried out in a study of cytomegalovirus exposure and HLA in healthy donors. Findings of the study overall: Rare sequences made up most TCRs, while some public TCRs were found in many donors. Trimming of TCR beta V- and J-genes showed a link, identified in a later analysis, to a missense DCLRE1C variant. Later on, analysis showed that most CMV-associated TCR beta chains appeared to be HLA-restricted.

Note on this clone: Its target is not known.

13 Jbeta primers and 60 Vbeta primers were used for the PCR. Per the authors' pipeline: Later reanalysis found tens of millions of unique TCR beta chains, 9 million to 12 million of them shared. TCRdb keeps only in-frame clones here, not all; method: immunoSEQ multiplex PCR. Clone size and V and J calls were adopted from that table, with D and trimming inferred from the DNA. The table lists over 85,000 clones, around 86% of them singletons. In germline, CDR1 is SGDLS, CDR2 YYNGEE. With 2 bases clipped from V and 0 bases from J, the junction kept 7 bases outside the gene matches. CDR3 length: 18 amino acids.

This sequence originates from a man aged 40-49 years in good health and CMV-seronegative. The chain links TRBV9 to TRBJ2-6; 8 bases fit TRBD2. Sequencing was carried out using PBMCs. This chain's CDR3 is CASSVRGGLLSGANVLTF. The DNA for the CDR3 is TGTGCCAGCAGCGTCCGGGGGGGGCTTCTCTCTGGGGCCAACGTCCTGACTTTC.